The T cell receptor (beta chain) under discussion was sequenced for a study of blood T cell repertoires in COVID-19. Whole-study context: Sites across the United States, Italy and Spain contributed samples from acute and convalescent COVID-19. Sources were T cells, B-cell-depleted T cells, or PBMCs; the material itself was cDNA or gDNA.

Authors' processing steps: Counts of nucleated cells, estimated from reference gene primer amplification, were obtained. Sequencing was performed with immunoSEQ multiplex PCR; in TCRdb, only in-frame clones are kept and a portion is missing. The V and J calls and clone size come from that table; D and trimming were worked out from the DNA. There are approximately 75,000 clones in the sample; approximately 80% occur only once, and more than 9.5% lies in the top ten. The CDR3 consists of 15 residues. From germline, CDR1 is MNHEY and CDR2 SVGAGI. The V segment lost 6 bases and the J segment 2 bases; nucleotides outside the gene matches: 6.

The sequence came from a woman aged 80 or over with acute or convalescent COVID-19. The chain is built from TRBV6-5 and TRBJ2-1, with 8 bases identical to TRBD1. Sequenced sample: peripheral blood. The CDR3: CASSFQGATYNEQFF. In DNA, the CDR3 is TGTGCCAGCAGCTTCCAGGGGGCGACCTACAATGAGCAGTTCTTC.